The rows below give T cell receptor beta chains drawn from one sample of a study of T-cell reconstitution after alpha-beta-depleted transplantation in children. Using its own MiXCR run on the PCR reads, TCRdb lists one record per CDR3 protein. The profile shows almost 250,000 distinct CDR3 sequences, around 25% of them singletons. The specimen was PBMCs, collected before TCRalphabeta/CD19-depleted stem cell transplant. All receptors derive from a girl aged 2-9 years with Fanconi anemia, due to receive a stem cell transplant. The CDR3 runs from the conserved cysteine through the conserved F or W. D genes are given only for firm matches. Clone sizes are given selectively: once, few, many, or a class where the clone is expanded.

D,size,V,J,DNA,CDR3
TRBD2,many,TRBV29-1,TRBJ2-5,TGCAGCGTTGACTCGACTAGCGGGAACCAAGAGACCCAGTACTTC,CSVDSTSGNQETQYF
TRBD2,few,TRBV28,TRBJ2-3,TGTGCCAGCAGTCTAGCGGGGGGGCCTACGCAGTATTTT,CASSLAGGPTQYF
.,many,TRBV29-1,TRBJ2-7,TGCAGCGTTGAACGAGGAGGCAGTATGCAGTACTTC,CSVERGGSMQYF
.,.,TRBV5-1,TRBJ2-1,TGCGCCAGCAGCTTGGACGGTAAATGGGAGCAGTTCTTC,CASSLDGKWEQFF
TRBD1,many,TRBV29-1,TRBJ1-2,TGCAGCGTGGGGGACAGACCTAACTATGGCTACACCTTC,CSVGDRPNYGYTF
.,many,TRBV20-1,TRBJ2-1,TGCAGGGGCAGTGGCTCCTACAATGAGCAGTTCTTC,CRGSGSYNEQFF
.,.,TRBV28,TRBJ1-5,TGTGCCAGCAGCTCGACAGCGATCAATCAGCCCCAGCATTTT,CASSSTAINQPQHF
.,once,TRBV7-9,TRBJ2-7,TGTGCCAGCAGCTCGCCCAGCTTACACGAGCAGTACTTC,CASSSPSLHEQYF
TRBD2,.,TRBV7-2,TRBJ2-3,TGTGCCAGCAGCCGCCTAGCGGTTAGCACAGATACGCAGTATTTT,CASSRLAVSTDTQYF
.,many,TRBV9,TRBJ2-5,TGTGCCAGCAGCGTAGATGGGAGGGAGACCCAGTACTTC,CASSVDGRETQYF
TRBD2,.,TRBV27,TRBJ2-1,TGTGCCAGCAGTTTAATGTCTAGCGGGTATGGTGAGCAGTTCTTC,CASSLMSSGYGEQFF
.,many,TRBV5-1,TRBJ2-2,TGCGCCAGCAGCTTGGCTAGCGTGCACACCGGGGAGCTGTTTTTT,CASSLASVHTGELFF
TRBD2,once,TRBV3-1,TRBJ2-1,TGTGCCAGCGGATCCGGGACTAGCGCCTACAATGAGCAGTTCTTC,CASGSGTSAYNEQFF
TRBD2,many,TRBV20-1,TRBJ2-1,TGCAGTGCTCTAGCGGGAGCTGGGTACAATGAGCAGTTCTTC,CSALAGAGYNEQFF
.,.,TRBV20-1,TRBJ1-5,TGCAGTGCTAGAGATTCATTGCCTACCCCAGGGATTAATAGCAATCAGCCCCAGCATTTT,CSARDSLPTPGINSNQPQHF
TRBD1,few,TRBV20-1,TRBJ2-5,TGCAGTGTTGAGGGGGCGAGCCAAGAGACCCAGTACTTC,CSVEGASQETQYF
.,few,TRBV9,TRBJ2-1,TGTGCCAGCAGCGTAGCGGTTTACAATGAGCAGTTCTTC,CASSVAVYNEQFF
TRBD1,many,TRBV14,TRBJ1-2,TGTGCCAGCAGCCAAGTCGGACAGGGGGCCCCTAGCTATGGCTACACCTTC,CASSQVGQGAPSYGYTF
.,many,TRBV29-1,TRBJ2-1,TGCAGCTCAGGCGTTGGGGATGAGCAGTTCTTC,CSSGVGDEQFF
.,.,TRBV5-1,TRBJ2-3,TGCGCCAGCAGCTTGGAATCGAGCACAGATACGCAGTATTTT,CASSLESSTDTQYF